The 9 T cell receptor beta chains below come from one sample, sequenced in a study of blood T cell repertoires in COVID-19. Repertoires were generated with immunoSEQ multiplex PCR, while TCRdb's copy carries only in-frame clones and drops some. The data contain around 150,000 clones, roughly 84% of them singletons. The sample consisted of peripheral blood. The receptors shown here come from a man aged 30 to 45 with COVID-19, enrolled during active disease.

This chain links TRBV10-3 with TRBJ2-1, with TRBD2 matching 16 bases. V lost 8 bases and J lost 4; bases outside the gene matches: 8. The V gene's germline CDR1 is ENHRY and CDR2 SYGVKD. This CDR3 spans 17 amino acids. DNA of the CDR3: TGTGCCATCCCCCCGGGACTAGCGGGAGGGTCATACAATGAGCAGTTCTTC. This encodes CAIPPGLAGGSYNEQFF.

The rearrangement joins TRBV6-4 to TRBJ2-1; 8 nucleotides match TRBD2. The V gene's germline CDR1 is MRHNA and CDR2 SNTAGT. Trimming cost V 2 bases and J 0 bases; bases outside gene matches: 0. The CDR3 runs to 15 residues. In nucleotides, the CDR3 is TGTGCCAGCAGTGACACTAGCGGCTCCTACAATGAGCAGTTCTTC. It is translated as CASSDTSGSYNEQFF.

The genes are TRBV28 and TRBJ2-3; a weak D match, TRBD2 (6 bases). V was clipped by 2 bases and J by 3 bases, with 18 bases between them. Germline loops: CDR1 MDHEN, CDR2 SYDVKM. The CDR3 runs to 17 residues. Written as DNA, the CDR3 is TGTGCCAGCAGTTTACGCGGGGATTTCGAGTGGACAGATACGCAGTATTTT. The encoded protein is CASSLRGDFEWTDTQYF.

The V call is TRBV12-3 or TRBV12-4, the J call TRBJ1-6; 10 bases are a match to TRBD1. With 6 bases clipped from V and 14 bases from J, the junction kept 7 bases outside the gene matches. CDR3 length equals 13 residues. The CDR3 coding sequence is TGTGCCAGCAGACGCACCGGGACAGGGGCCCTCCACTTT. Amino acids: CASRRTGTGALHF.

The rearrangement uses TRBV3-1 (or the pseudogene TRBV3-2) and TRBJ2-7, with 9 bases lining up with TRBD2. CDR1 is LGHDT, CDR2 YNNKEL, per germline (reference sequence). The CDR3 is 14 residues long. V was pared by 4 bases and J by 3 bases, with 4 bases of the junction left unmatched. In DNA form, the CDR3 reads TGTGCCAGCAGCCGCGGGAGGGCCGGCTACGAGCAGTACTTC. Translation: CASSRGRAGYEQYF.

This clone was seen repeatedly, ten times or more. The chain carries TRBV18 and TRBJ2-7; 9 bases are shared with TRBD2. The CDR3 has 15 amino acids. Germline CDR1 is KGHSH and CDR2 is LQKENI. V shed 2 bases, J shed 7 bases, and the junction held 9 bases outside the gene matches. Written as DNA, the CDR3 is TGTGCCAGCTCACCAAAGGGGGCTAGCGGGAATGAGCAGTACTTC. It encodes CASSPKGASGNEQYF.

CDR3 nucleotide sequence: TGTGCCAGCAGGCCTGACAGGACCGATATTCGAAACACCATATATTTT. It codes for CASRPDRTDIRNTIYF. V is TRBV7-2 and J is TRBJ1-3; D possibly corresponds to TRBD1 (6 bases). The V end lost 6 bases, the J end lost 5 bases, and 20 bases lay between the germline ends. CDR1 and CDR2 (germline): SGHTA, FQGNSA. The CDR3 covers 16 residues.

V is TRBV19 and J is TRBJ1-1; D perhaps matches TRBD1 (6 bases). Germline CDR1 and CDR2: LNHDA and SQIVND (reference sequence). With 6 bases removed from V and 8 bases from J, the gap between germline ends came to 10 bases. The CDR3 has 11 amino acids. CDR3 in amino acids: CASRGASEAFF. In DNA, the CDR3 is TGTGCCAGTAGGGGGGCCAGCGAAGCTTTCTTT.

CDR3 residues: CASSFEQGRETQYF. For the CDR3, the DNA is TGTGCCAGCAGTTTCGAACAGGGGAGAGAGACCCAGTACTTC. The V and J genes are TRBV7-9 and TRBJ2-5, with 7 nucleotides matching TRBD1. The CDR3 has 14 residues. Trimming cost V 6 bases and J 4 bases; bases outside gene matches: 8. Germline assignment: CDR1 SEHNR and CDR2 FQNEAQ (reference sequence). The variable domain in full, with the rest retrieved from reference TRBV7-9 and TRBJ2-5, is DTGVSQNPRHKITKRGQNVTFRCDPISEHNRLYWYRQTLGQGPEFLTYFQNEAQLEKSRLLSDRFSAERPKGSFSTLEIQRTEQGDSAMYLCASSFEQGRETQYFGPGTRLLVL.